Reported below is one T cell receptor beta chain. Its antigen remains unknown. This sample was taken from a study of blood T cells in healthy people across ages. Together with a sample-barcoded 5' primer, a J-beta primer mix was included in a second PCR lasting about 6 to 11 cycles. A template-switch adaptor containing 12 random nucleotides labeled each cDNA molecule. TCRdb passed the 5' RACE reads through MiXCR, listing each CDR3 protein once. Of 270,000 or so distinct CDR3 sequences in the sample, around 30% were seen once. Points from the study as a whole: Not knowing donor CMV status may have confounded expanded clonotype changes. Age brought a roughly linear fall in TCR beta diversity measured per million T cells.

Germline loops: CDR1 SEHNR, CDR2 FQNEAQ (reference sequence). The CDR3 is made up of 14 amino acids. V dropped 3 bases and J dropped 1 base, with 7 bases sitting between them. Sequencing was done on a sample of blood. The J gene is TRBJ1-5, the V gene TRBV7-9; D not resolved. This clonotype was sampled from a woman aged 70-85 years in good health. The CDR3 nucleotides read TGTGCCAGCAGCTTTACGGAGAGCAATCAGCCCCAGCATTTT. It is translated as CASSFTESNQPQHF. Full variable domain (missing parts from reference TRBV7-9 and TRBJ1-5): DTGVSQNPRHKITKRGQNVTFRCDPISEHNRLYWYRQTLGQGPEFLTYFQNEAQLEKSRLLSDRFSAERPKGSFSTLEIQRTEQGDSAMYLCASSFTESNQPQHFGDGTRLSIL.